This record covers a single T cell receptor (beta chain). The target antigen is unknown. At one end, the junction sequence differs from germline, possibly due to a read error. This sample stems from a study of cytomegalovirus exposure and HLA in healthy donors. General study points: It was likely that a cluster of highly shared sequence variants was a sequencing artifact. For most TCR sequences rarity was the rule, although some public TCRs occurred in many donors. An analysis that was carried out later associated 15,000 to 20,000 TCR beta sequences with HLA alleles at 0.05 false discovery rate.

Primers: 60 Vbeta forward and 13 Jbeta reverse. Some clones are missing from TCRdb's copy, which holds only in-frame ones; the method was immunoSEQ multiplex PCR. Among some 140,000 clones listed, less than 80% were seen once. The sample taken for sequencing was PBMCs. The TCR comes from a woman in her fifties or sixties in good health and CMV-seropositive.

CDR3 protein: CSSILGGGDEQFF. CDR3 DNA sequence: TGTTCCAGCATCCTAGGGGGGGGCGACGAGCAGTTCTTC. The chain links TRBV7-9 to TRBJ2-1; tentative D call: TRBD2 (7 bases). Germline-derived CDR1 and CDR2 are SEHNR and FQNEAQ (reference sequence). The CDR3 extends over 13 amino acids.